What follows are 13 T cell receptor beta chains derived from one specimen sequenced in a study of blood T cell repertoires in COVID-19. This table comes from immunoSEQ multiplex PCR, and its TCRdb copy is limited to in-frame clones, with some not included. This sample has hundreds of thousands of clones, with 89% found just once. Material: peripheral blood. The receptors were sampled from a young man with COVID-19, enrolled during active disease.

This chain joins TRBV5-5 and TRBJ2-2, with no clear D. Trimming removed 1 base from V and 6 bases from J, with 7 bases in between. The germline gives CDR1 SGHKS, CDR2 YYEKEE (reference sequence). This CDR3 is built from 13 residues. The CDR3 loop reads CASSLSGPGELFF. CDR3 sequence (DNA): TGTGCCAGCAGCTTGTCAGGTCCCGGGGAGCTGTTTTTT. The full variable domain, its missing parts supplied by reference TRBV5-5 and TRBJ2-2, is DAGVTQSPTHLIKTRGQQVTLRCSPISGHKSVSWYQQVLGQGPQFIFQYYEKEERGRGNFPDRFSARQFPNYSSELNVNALLLGDSALYLCASSLSGPGELFFGEGSRLTVL.

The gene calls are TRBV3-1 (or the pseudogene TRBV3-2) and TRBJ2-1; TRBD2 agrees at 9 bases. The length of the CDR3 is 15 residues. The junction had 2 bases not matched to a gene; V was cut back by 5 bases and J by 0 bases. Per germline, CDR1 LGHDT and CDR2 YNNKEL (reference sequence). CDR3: CASSGGGASYNEQFF. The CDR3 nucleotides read TGTGCCAGCAGCGGCGGGGGGGCCTCCTACAATGAGCAGTTCTTC.

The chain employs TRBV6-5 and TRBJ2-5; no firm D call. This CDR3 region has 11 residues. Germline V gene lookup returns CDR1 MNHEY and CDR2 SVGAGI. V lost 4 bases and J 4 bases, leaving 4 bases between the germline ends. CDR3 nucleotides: TGTGCCAGCAGTTTCGGAGAGACCCAGTACTTC. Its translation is CASSFGETQYF.

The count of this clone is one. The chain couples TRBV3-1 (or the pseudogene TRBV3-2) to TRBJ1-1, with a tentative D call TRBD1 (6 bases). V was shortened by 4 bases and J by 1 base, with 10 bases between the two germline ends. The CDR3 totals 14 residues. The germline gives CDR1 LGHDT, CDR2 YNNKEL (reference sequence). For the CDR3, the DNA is TGTGCCAGCAGCCGGGACACCGCGAACACTGAAGCTTTCTTT. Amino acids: CASSRDTANTEAFF.

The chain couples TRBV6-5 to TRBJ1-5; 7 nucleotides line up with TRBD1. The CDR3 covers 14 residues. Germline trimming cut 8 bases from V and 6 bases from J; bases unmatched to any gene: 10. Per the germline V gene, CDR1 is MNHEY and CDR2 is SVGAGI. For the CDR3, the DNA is TGTGCCAGCGGGGGGCAGGGGGATGTTCAGCCCCAGCATTTT. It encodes CASGGQGDVQPQHF.

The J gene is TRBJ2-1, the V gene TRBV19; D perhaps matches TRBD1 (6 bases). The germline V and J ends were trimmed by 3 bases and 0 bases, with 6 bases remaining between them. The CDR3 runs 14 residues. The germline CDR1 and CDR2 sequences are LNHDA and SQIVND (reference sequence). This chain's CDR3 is CASSMDSSYNEQFF. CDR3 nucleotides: TGTGCCAGTAGTATGGACAGCTCCTACAATGAGCAGTTCTTC. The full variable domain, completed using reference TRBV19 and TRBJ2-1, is DGGITQSPKYLFRKEGQNVTLSCEQNLNHDAMYWYRQDPGQGLRLIYYSQIVNDFQKGDIAEGYSVSREKKESFPLTVTSAQKNPTAFYLCASSMDSSYNEQFFGPGTRLTVL.

The CDR3 protein is CASSLVEGTQYF. CDR3 nucleotide sequence: TGTGCCAGCAGCTTGGTGGAGGGTACGCAGTATTTT. The V call is TRBV5-4, the J call TRBJ2-3; tentatively, D is TRBD2 (6 bases). V dropped 0 bases and J dropped 8 bases, with 7 bases sitting between them. Germline V CDR1 and CDR2: SGHNT, YYREEE (reference sequence). There are 12 residues in the CDR3. The whole variable domain, filled in from reference TRBV5-4 and TRBJ2-3, reads ETGVTQSPTHLIKTRGQQVTLRCSSQSGHNTVSWYQQALGQGPQFIFQYYREEENGRGNFPPRFSGLQFPNYSSELNVNALELDDSALYLCASSLVEGTQYFGPGTRLTVL.

The CDR3: CASSYPRTSPGELFF. CDR3 nucleotides: TGTGCCAGCAGTTACCCGCGGACTAGCCCCGGGGAGCTGTTTTTT. This chain links TRBV6-6 with TRBJ2-2; 8 bases are a match to TRBD2. Germline CDR1 is MNHNY and CDR2 is SVGAGI (reference sequence). V gave up 2 bases and J gave up 6 bases; unmatched junction bases: 5. CDR3 length: 15 residues.

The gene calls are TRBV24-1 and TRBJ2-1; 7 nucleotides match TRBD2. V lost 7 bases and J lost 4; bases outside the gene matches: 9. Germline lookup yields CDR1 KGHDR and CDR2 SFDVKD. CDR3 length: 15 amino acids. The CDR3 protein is CATSPTSAKYNEQFF. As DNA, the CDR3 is TGTGCCACCAGCCCAACTAGCGCCAAATACAATGAGCAGTTCTTC.

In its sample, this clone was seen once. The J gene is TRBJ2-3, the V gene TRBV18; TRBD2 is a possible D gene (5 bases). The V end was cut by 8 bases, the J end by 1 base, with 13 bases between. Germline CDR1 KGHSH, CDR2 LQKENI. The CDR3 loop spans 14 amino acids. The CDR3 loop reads CASHGGVGTDTQYF. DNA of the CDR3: TGTGCCAGCCATGGAGGAGTCGGCACAGATACGCAGTATTTT.

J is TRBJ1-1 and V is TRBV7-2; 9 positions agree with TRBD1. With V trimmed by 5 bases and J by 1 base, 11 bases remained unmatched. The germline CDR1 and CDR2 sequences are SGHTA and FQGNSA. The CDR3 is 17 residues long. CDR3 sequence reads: CASSPLSGQGKNTEAFF. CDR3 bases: TGTGCCAGCAGCCCATTATCGGGACAGGGAAAGAACACTGAAGCTTTCTTT.

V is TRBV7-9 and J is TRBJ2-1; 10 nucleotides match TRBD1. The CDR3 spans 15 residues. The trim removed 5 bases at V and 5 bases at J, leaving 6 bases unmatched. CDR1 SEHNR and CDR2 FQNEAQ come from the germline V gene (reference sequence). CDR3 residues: CASSVDRGLDNEQFF. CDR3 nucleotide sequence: TGTGCCAGCAGCGTAGACAGGGGGCTTGACAATGAGCAGTTCTTC. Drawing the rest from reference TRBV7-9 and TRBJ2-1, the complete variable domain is DTGVSQNPRHKITKRGQNVTFRCDPISEHNRLYWYRQTLGQGPEFLTYFQNEAQLEKSRLLSDRFSAERPKGSFSTLEIQRTEQGDSAMYLCASSVDRGLDNEQFFGPGTRLTVL.

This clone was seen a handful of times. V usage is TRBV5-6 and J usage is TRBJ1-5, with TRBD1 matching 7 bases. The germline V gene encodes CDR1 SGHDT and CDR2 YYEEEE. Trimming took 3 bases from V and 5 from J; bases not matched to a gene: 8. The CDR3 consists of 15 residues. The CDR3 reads CASSSSGQRYQPQHF. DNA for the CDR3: TGTGCCAGCAGCTCGTCGGGACAGAGATATCAGCCCCAGCATTTT.